Listed below are T cell receptor beta chains from one sample, sequenced in a study of T cell repertoires in cytomegalovirus infection. TCRdb recomputed calls from the reads with MiXCR, one row per CDR3 protein. The sample includes about 890,000 distinct CDR3 sequences, around 31% seen only once; the top ten take around 15%. No antigen is known for these receptors. The sample consisted of cultured CD8+ T cells from PBMCs, taken from culture after CMV antigen stimulation. The receptor source for this set is a human donor in good health (CMV status not recorded). Some clones in this sample may be carry-over from other donors' samples. Both conserved end residues are part of each CDR3. D genes are given only for firm matches. Clone size is stated in some rows and not others, as once, few, many or a class when expanded.

few,TRBJ1-4,TRBV24-1,-,CATSDLAEGEKLFF
few,TRBJ2-3,TRBV7-9,TRBD1,CASSPRQGNTQYF
few,TRBJ2-1,TRBV6-1,TRBD2,CASRRLAGANEQFF
-,TRBJ1-2,TRBV7-8,-,CASSSTVSYGYTF
-,TRBJ2-7,TRBV10-3,-,CAISGTDYEQYF
few,TRBJ1-1,TRBV2,-,CASSTGRINTEAFF
many,TRBJ1-2,TRBV14,-,CASSQDRRGRSYGYTF
many,TRBJ1-1,TRBV7-2,-,CASSSRPRRNAEAFF
-,TRBJ2-2,TRBV20-1,-,CSARDPRQITGELFF
-,TRBJ1-4,TRBV12-3/TRBV12-4,-,CASSLAGVRGGEKLFF
-,TRBJ2-7,TRBV20-1,-,CSARYQPYEQYF
many,TRBJ1-5,TRBV12-3/TRBV12-4,-,CASSLTGSHQPQHF
-,TRBJ2-6,TRBV9,-,CASSVGGRANVLTF
-,TRBJ2-2,TRBV9,-,CASGWGRAGELFF